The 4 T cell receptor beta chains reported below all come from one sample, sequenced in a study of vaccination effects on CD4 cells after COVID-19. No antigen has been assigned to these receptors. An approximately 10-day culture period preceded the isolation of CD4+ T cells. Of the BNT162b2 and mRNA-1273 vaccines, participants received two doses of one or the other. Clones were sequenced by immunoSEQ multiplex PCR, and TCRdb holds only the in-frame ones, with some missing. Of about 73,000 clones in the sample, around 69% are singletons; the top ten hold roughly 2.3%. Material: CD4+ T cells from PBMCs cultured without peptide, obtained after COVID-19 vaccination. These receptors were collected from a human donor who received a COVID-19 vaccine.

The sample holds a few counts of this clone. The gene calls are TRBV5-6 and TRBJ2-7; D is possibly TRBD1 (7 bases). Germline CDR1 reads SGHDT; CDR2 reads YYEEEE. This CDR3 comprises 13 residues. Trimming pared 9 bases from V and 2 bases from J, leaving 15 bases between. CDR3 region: CATARRGAYEQYV. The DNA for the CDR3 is TGTGCCACCGCCCGCAGGGGGGCCTACGAGCAGTACGTC.

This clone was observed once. The DNA of the CDR3 is TGTGCCAGCAGTTATGGGCCAGGGGATGTTCCAGATACGCAGTATTTT. This gives the protein CASSYGPGDVPDTQYF. The chain uses TRBV6-5 and TRBJ2-3, with D tentatively TRBD1 (6 bases). The length of the CDR3 is 16 residues. With 3 bases removed from V and 4 bases from J, the gap between germline ends came to 17 bases. CDR1 MNHEY and CDR2 SVGAGI come from the germline V gene.

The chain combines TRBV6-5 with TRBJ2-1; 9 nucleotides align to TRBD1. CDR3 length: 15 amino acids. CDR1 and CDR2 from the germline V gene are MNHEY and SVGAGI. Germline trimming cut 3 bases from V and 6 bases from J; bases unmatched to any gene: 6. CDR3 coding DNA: TGTGCCAGCAGTTATGGGGACAGGGTTGGCAATGAGCAGTTCTTC. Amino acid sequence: CASSYGDRVGNEQFF.

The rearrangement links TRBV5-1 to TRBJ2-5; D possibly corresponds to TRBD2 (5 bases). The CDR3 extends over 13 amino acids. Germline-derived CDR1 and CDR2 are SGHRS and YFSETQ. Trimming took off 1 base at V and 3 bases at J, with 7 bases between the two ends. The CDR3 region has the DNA TGCGCCAGCAGCTTGTACGGGAAAGAGACCCAGTACTTC. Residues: CASSLYGKETQYF.